The clone carrying this T cell receptor beta chain was picked up one time. Measured with immunoSEQ multiplex PCR; TCRdb has only the in-frame clones, and not every one. The data contain 110,000 or so clones, 85% of them singletons. The sample comes from a study of blood T cell repertoires in COVID-19. Per germline, CDR1 SGHDN and CDR2 FVKESK. The CDR3 has 15 residues. Trimming removed 5 bases from V and 5 bases from J; junction bases left unmatched: 6. The chain carries TRBV14 and TRBJ2-3, with 11 positions matching TRBD2. The source material was peripheral blood. The sequence derives from a man between 35 and 55 years old with acute or convalescent COVID-19. Written as DNA, the CDR3 is TGTGCCAGCAGCGATACTAGCGGGGGTATAGATACGCAGTATTTT. Amino acid sequence: CASSDTSGGIDTQYF.